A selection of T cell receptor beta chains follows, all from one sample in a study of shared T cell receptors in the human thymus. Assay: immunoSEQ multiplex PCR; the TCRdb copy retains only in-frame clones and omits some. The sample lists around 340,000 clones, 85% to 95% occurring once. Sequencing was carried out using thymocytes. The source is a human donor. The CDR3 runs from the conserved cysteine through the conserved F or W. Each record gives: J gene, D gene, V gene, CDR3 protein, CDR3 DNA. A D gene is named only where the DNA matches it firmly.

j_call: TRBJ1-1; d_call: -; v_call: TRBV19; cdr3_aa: CASSIVGGRTEAFF; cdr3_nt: TGTGCCAGTAGTATAGTAGGGGGTAGAACTGAAGCTTTCTTT
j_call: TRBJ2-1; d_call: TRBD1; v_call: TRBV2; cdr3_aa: CASSENRQGGEDEQFF; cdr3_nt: TGTGCCAGCAGTGAAAACCGACAGGGTGGTGAGGATGAGCAGTTCTTC
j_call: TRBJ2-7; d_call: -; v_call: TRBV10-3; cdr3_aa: CAISETWQSYEQYF; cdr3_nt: TGTGCCATCAGTGAGACCTGGCAGAGCTACGAGCAGTACTTC
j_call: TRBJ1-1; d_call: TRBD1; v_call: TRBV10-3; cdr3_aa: CAITGTGGRNTEAFF; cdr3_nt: TGTGCCATCACCGGGACAGGGGGAAGGAACACTGAAGCTTTCTTT
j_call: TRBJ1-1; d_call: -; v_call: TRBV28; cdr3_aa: CASRPDGPLGPEAFF; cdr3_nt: TGTGCCAGCAGGCCGGACGGGCCCTTAGGACCTGAAGCTTTCTTT
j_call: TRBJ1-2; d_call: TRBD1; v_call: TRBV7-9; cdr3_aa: CASGLTGQGANYGYTF; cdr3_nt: TGTGCCAGCGGACTAACGGGACAGGGCGCTAACTATGGCTACACCTTC
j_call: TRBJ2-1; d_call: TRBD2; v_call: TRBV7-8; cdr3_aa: CASTSSGFYNEQFF; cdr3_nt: TGTGCCAGTACTTCTAGCGGGTTCTACAATGAGCAGTTCTTC
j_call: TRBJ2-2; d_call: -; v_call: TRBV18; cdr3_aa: CASSPTRTEAGELFF; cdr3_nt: TGTGCCAGCTCACCAACTCGGACGGAGGCCGGGGAGCTGTTTTTT
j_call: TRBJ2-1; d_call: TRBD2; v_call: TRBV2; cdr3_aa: CASNLLAGVSNEQFF; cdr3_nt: TGTGCCAGCAACCTACTAGCGGGAGTCTCCAATGAGCAGTTCTTC
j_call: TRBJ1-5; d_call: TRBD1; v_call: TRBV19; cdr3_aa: CASSWETGGRGQPQHF; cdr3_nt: TGTGCCAGTAGTTGGGAGACAGGGGGCAGAGGCCAGCCCCAGCATTTT
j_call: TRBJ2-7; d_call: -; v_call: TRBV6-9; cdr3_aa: CARGQPTYEQYF; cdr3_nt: TGTGCCAGAGGACAGCCCACCTACGAGCAGTACTTC
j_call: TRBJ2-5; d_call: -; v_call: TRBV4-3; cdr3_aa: CASSQGGVAGTPYQETQYF; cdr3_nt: TGCGCCAGCAGCCAGGGGGGCGTGGCGGGAACCCCGTACCAAGAGACCCAGTACTTC
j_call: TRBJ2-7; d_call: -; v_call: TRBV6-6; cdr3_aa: CASSYLYRVHEQYF; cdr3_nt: TGTGCCAGCAGTTACCTTTACAGGGTCCACGAGCAGTACTTC
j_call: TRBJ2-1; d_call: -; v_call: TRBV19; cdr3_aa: CASSMKDEQFF; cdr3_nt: TGTGCCAGTAGTATGAAGGATGAGCAGTTCTTC